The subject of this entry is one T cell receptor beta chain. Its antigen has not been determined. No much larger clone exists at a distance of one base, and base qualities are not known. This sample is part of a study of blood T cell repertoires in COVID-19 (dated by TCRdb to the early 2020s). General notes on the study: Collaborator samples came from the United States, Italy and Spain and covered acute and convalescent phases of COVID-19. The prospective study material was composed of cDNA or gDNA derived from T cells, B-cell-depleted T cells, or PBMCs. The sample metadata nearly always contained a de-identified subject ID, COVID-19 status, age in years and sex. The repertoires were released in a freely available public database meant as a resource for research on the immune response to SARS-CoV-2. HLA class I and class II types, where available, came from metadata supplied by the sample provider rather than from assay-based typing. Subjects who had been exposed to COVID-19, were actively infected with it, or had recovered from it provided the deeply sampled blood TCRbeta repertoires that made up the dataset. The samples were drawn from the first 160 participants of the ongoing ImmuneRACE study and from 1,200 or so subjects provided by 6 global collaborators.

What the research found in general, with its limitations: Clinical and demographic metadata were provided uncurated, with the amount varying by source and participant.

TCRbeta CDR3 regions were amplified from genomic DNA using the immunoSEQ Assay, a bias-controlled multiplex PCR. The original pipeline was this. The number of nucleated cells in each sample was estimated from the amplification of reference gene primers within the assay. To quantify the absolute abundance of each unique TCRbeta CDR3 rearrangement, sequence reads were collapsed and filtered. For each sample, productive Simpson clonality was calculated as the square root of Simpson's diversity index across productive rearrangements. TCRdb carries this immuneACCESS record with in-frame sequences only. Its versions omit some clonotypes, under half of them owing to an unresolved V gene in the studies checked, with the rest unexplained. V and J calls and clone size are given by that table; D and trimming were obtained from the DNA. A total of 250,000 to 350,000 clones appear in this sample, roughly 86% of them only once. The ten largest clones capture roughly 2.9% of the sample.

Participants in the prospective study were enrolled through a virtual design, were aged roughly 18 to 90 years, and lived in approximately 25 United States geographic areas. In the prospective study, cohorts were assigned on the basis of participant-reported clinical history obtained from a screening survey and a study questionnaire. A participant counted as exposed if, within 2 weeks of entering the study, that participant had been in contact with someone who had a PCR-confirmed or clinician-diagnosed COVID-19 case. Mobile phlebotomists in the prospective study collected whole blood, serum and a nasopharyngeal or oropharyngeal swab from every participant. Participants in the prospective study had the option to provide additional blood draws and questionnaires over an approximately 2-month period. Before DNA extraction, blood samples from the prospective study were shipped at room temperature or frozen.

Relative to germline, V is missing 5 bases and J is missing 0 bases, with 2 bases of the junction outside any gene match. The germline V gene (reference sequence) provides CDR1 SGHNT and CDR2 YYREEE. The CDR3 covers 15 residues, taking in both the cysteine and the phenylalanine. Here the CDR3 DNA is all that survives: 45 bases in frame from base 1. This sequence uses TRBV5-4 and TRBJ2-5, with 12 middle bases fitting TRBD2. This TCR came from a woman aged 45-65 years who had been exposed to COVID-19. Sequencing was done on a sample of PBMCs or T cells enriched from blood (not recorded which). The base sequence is TGTGCCAGCAGTCGGACTAGCGGGGACCAAGAGACCCAGTACTTC. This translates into CASSRTSGDQETQYF.